This T cell receptor (beta chain) comes out of a study of cytomegalovirus exposure and HLA in healthy donors. This CDR3 is built from 16 residues. V shed 1 base and J shed 7 bases, with 17 bases lying between them. From germline, CDR1 is SGHAT and CDR2 FQNNGV. Amplification used 60 Vbeta primers and 13 Jbeta primers. Profiled with immunoSEQ multiplex PCR; TCRdb holds only in-frame clones, not every one. The sample carries approximately 110,000 clones, roughly 81% recorded once. The sequencing sample was made of PBMCs. This chain connects TRBV11-2 to TRBJ2-1; maybe TRBD2 (6 bases). The clonotype originates from a woman aged 25 to 39 in good health and CMV-seronegative. This CDR3 is CASSLGDSGGGNEQFF. The CDR3 DNA sequence: TGTGCCAGCAGCTTAGGAGACAGCGGAGGAGGGAATGAGCAGTTCTTC.